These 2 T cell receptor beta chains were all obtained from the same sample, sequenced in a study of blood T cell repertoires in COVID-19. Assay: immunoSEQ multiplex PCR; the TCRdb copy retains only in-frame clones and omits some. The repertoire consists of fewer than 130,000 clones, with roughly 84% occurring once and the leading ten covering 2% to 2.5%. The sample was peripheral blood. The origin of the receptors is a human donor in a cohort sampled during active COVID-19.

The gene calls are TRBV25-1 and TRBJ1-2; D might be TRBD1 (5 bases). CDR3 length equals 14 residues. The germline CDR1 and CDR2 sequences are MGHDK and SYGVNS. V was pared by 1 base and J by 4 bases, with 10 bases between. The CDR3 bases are TGTGCCAGCAGTGAATCCGGGGGAATCTATGGCTACACCTTC. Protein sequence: CASSESGGIYGYTF.

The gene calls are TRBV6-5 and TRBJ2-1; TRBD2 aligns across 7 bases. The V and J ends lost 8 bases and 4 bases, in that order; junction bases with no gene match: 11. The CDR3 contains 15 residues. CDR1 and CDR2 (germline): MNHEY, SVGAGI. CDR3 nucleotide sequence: TGTGCCAGCCGGATGAGCGGGAACTCTTACAATGAGCAGTTCTTC. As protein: CASRMSGNSYNEQFF.